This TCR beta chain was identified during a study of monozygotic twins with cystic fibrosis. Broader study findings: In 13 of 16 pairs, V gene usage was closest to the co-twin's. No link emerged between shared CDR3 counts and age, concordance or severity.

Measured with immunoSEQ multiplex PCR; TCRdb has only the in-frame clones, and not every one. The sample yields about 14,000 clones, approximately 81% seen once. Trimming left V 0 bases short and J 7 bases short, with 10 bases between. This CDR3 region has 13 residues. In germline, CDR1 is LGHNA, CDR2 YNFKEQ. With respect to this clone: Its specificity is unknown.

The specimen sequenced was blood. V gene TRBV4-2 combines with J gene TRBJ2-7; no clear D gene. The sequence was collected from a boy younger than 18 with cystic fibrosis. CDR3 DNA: TGTGCCAGCAGCCAAGAGGGGTGGGGTGAGCAGTACTTC. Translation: CASSQEGWGEQYF.